One and the same sample provided the 8 T cell receptor beta chains below, sequenced in a study of control samples from healthy donors and cancer patients. Clones were read by immunoSEQ multiplex PCR, and TCRdb kept only the in-frame ones, dropping some. The sample consists of 100,000 to 150,000 clones, roughly 84% of them appearing once. Sequencing used blood. The receptors derive from a man aged 40-49 years in good health.

This clone appeared a single time. For the CDR3, the DNA is TGTGCCAGCAGCCCGACTAGCGGGGGGGCGTACAATGAGCAGTTCTTC. This sequence encodes CASSPTSGGAYNEQFF. The V call is TRBV9, the J call TRBJ2-1; TRBD2 matches at 14 bases. The V and J ends lost 4 bases and 4 bases, in that order; junction bases with no gene match: 4. The CDR3 extends over 16 amino acids. The germline V gene has CDR1 SGDLS and CDR2 YYNGEE.

The V call is TRBV4-3, the J call TRBJ1-5; the D is unclear. CDR1 and CDR2 (germline): LGHNA, YSLEER. CDR3 size: 16 residues. The V end was cut by 0 bases, the J end by 4 bases, with 13 bases between. CDR3 coding DNA: TGCGCCAGCAGCCAAGATTTAGGGCTGGAGAATCAGCCCCAGCATTTT. Translation gives CASSQDLGLENQPQHF.

In the case of this clone: Additional DNA sequences in this sample encode the identical CDR3. The chain couples TRBV5-1 to TRBJ1-1, with 8 bases matching TRBD1. CDR1 and CDR2 (germline): SGHRS, YFSETQ. With 2 bases clipped from V and 1 base from J, the junction kept 1 base outside the gene matches. This CDR3 has 14 amino acids. The CDR3 region has the DNA TGCGCCAGCAGCTTACAGGGGGGGAACACTGAAGCTTTCTTT. Residues: CASSLQGGNTEAFF.

The chain couples TRBV15 to TRBJ2-5, with a tentative D call TRBD1 (5 bases). This CDR3 spans 13 amino acids. Germline CDR1 is LNHNV and CDR2 is YYDKDF (reference sequence). The V end was cut by 6 bases, the J end by 0 bases, with 8 bases between. The CDR3 DNA follows: TGTGCCACCAGGGAGACAGACCAAGAGACCCAGTACTTC. Residues: CATRETDQETQYF.

The gene calls are TRBV5-1 and TRBJ1-6; 7 bases line up with TRBD1. The CDR3 sequence is 15 residues long. Per germline, CDR1 SGHRS and CDR2 YFSETQ. With 1 base clipped from V and 7 bases from J, the junction kept 5 bases outside the gene matches. In DNA form, the CDR3 reads TGCGCCAGCAGCTTGTTGGACAGGAGGAATTCACCCCTCCACTTT. It translates to CASSLLDRRNSPLHF.

For the CDR3, the DNA is TGTGCCAGCAGCTCACCGGTGGGGACTAGAAACACCATATATTTT. Translation gives CASSSPVGTRNTIYF. The chain recombines TRBV7-2 with TRBJ1-3, with D perhaps TRBD1 (5 bases). This CDR3 is built from 15 residues. Trimming pared 4 bases from V and 5 bases from J, leaving 15 bases between. CDR1 and CDR2 (germline): SGHTA, FQGNSA.

The chain uses TRBV7-3 and TRBJ1-5, with D perhaps TRBD1 (6 bases). CDR1 SGHTA and CDR2 FQGTGA come from the germline V gene. V lost 5 bases to trimming and J lost 4 bases, with 9 bases between them. CDR3 length equals 13 residues. CDR3 in amino acids: CASSVQGNQPQHF. In DNA form, the CDR3 reads TGTGCCAGCAGCGTACAGGGAAATCAGCCCCAGCATTTT.

The chain uses TRBV30 and TRBJ1-5; D unclear. CDR3 length: 14 amino acids. V was cut by 2 bases and J by 5 bases, with 13 bases left in between. CDR1 and CDR2 from the germline V gene are GTSNPN and SVGIG (reference sequence). The CDR3 coding sequence is TGTGCCTGGAGTCTAGGGTGGGGAGATCAGCCCCAGCATTTT. It yields the protein CAWSLGWGDQPQHF.